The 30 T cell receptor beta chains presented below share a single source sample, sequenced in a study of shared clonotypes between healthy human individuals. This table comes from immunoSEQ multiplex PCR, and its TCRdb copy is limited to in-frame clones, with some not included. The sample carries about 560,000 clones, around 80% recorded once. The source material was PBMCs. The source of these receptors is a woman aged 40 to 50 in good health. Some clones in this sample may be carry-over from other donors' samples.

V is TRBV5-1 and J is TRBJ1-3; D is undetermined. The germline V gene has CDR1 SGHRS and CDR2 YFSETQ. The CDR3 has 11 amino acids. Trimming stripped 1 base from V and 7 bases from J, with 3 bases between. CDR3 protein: CASSLINTIYF. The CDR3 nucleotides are TGCGCCAGCAGCTTGATCAACACCATATATTTT.

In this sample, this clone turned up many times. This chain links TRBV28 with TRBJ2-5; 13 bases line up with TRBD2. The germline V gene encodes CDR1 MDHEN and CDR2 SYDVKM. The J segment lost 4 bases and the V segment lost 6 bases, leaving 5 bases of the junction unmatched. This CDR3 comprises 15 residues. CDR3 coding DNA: TGTGCCAGCAGGCCGGGACTAGCGGGATCAGAGACCCAGTACTTC. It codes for CASRPGLAGSETQYF.

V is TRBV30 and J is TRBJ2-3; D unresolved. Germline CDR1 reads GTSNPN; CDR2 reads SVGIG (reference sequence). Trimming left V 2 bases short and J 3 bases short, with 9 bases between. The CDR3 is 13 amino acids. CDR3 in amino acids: CAWSSLKTDTQYF. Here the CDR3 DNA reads TGTGCCTGGAGTTCCCTGAAGACAGATACGCAGTATTTT. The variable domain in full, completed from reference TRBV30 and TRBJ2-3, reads SQTIHQWPATLVQPVGSPLSLECTVEGTSNPNLYWYRQAAGRGLQLLFYSVGIGQISSEVPQNLSASRPQDRQFILSSKKLLLSDSGFYLCAWSSLKTDTQYFGPGTRLTVL.

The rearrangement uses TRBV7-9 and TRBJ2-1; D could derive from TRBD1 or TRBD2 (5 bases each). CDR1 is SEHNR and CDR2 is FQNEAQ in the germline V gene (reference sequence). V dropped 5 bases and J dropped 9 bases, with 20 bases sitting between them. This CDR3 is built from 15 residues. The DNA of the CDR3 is TGTGCCAGCAGCAAACCCGGGGCCTATACAGGTGAGCAGTTCTTC. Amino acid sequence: CASSKPGAYTGEQFF.

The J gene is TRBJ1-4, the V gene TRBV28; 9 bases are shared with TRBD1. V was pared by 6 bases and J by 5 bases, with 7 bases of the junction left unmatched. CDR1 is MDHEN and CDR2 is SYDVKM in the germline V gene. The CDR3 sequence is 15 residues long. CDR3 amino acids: CASSPGQGWNEKLFF. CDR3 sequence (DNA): TGTGCCAGCAGCCCAGGACAGGGGTGGAATGAAAAACTGTTTTTT.

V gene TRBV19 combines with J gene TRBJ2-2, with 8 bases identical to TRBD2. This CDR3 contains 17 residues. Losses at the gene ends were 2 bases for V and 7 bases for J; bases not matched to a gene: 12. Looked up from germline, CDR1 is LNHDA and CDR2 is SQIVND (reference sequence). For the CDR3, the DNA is TGTGCCAGTAGTATAAGGCGAGCTAGCGGGTGGTTCGGGGAGCTGTTTTTT. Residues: CASSIRRASGWFGELFF. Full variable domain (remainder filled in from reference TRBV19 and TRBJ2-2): DGGITQSPKYLFRKEGQNVTLSCEQNLNHDAMYWYRQDPGQGLRLIYYSQIVNDFQKGDIAEGYSVSREKKESFPLTVTSAQKNPTAFYLCASSIRRASGWFGELFFGEGSRLTVL.

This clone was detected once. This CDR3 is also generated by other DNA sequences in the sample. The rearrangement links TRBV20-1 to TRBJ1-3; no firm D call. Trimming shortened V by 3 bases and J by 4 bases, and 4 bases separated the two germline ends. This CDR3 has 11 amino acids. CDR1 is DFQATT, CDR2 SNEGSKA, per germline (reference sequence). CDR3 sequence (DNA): TGCAGTGCTAGGTCCGGAAACACCATATATTTT. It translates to CSARSGNTIYF.

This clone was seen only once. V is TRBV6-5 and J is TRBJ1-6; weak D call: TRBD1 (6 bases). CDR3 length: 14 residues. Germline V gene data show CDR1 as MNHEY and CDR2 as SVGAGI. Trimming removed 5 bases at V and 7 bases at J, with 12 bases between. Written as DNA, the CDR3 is TGTGCCAGCAGTAACAGGGAGCCGAATTCACCCCTCCACTTT. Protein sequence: CASSNREPNSPLHF.

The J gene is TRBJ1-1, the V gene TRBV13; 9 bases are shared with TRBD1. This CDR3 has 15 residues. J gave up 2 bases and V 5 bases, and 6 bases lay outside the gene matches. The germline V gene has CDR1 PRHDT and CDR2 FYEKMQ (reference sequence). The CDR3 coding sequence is TGTGCCAGCAGCCTCCGGGACAGGGTAAACACTGAAGCTTTCTTT. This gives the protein CASSLRDRVNTEAFF.

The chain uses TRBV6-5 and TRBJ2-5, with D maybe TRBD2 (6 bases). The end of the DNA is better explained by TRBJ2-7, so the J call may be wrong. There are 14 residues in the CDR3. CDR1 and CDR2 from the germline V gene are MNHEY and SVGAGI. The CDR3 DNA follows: TGTGCCAGCAGGGTAGCGGAGCTATCCTACGAGCAGTACTTC. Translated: CASRVAELSYEQYF.

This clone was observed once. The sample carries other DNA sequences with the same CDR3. The CDR3 protein is CASSLAASYEQYF. The CDR3 DNA is TGTGCCAGCAGCTTGGCCGCCAGCTACGAGCAGTACTTC. The chain combines TRBV7-2 with TRBJ2-7; D is unresolved. V gave up 3 bases and J gave up 3 bases, with 9 bases separating them. The CDR3 has 13 residues. CDR1 is SGHTA, CDR2 FQGNSA, per germline.

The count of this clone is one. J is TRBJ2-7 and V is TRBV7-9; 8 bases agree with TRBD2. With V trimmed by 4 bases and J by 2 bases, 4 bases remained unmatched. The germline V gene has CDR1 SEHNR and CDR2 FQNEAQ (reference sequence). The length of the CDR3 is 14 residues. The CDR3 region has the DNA TGTGCCAGCAGCTCTCCGGGACTAGCCTACGAGCAGTACTTC. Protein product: CASSSPGLAYEQYF.

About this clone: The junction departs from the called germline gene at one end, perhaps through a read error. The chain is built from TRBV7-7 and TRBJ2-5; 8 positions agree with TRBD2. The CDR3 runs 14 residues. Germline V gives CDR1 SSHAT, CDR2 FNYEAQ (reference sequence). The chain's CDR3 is CASSLGPGGETQYF. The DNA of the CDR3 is TGTGCTAGCAGCTTAGGCCCGGGGGGGGAGACCCAGTACTTC.

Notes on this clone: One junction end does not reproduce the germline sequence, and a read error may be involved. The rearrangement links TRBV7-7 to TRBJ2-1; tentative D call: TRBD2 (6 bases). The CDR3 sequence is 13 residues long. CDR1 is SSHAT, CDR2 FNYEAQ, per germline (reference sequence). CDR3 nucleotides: TGTGCTAGCAGCTTAAGCGGGCAGGGTGAGCAGTTCTTC. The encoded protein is CASSLSGQGEQFF.

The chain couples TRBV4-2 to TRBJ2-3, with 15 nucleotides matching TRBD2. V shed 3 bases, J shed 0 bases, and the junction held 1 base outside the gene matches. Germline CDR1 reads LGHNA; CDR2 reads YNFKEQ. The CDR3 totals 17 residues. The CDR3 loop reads CASSQGLAGGSTDTQYF. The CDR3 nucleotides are TGTGCCAGCAGCCAGGGACTAGCGGGAGGAAGCACAGATACGCAGTATTTT.

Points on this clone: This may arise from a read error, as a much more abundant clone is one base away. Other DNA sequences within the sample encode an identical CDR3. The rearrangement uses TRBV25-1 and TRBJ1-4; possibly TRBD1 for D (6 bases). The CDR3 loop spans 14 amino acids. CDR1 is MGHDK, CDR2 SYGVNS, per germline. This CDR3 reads CASSEGQLDEKLFF. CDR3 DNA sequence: TGCGCCAGCAGTGAAGGACAGTTAGATGAAAAACTGTTTTTT. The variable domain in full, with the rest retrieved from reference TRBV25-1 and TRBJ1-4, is EADIYQTPRYLVIGTGKKITLECSQTMGHDKMYWYQQDPGMELHLIHYSYGVNSTEKGDLSSESTVSRIRTEHFPLTLESARPSHTSQYLCASSEGQLDEKLFFGSGTQLSVL.

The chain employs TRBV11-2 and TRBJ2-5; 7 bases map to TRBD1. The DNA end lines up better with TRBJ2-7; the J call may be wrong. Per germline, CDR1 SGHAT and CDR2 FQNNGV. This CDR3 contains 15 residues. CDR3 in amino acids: CASSLDYRGPYEQYF. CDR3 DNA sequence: TGTGCCAGCAGCTTAGACTACAGGGGACCCTACGAGCAGTACTTC.

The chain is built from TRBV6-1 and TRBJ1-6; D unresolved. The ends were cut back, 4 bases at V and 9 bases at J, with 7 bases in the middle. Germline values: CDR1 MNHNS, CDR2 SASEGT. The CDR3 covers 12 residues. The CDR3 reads CASSGVPSPLHF. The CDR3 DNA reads TGTGCCAGCAGTGGGGTCCCTTCACCCCTCCACTTT.

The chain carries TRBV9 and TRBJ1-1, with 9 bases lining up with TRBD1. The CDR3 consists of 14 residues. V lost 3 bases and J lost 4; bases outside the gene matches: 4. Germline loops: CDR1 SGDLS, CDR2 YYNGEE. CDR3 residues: CASSASTGGTEAFF. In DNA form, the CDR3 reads TGTGCCAGCAGCGCGTCGACAGGGGGCACTGAAGCTTTCTTT.

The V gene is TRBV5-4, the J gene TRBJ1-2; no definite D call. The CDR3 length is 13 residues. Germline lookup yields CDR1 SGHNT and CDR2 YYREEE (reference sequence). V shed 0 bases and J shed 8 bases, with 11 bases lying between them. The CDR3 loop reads CASSLVGAGGYTF. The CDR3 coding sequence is TGTGCCAGCAGCTTGGTCGGAGCGGGGGGCTACACCTTC.

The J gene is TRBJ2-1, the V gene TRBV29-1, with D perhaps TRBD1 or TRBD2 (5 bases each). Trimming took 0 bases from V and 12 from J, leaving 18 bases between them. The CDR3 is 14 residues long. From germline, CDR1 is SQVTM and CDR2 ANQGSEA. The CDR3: CSVEEGPMTWGQFF. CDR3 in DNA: TGCAGCGTTGAAGAGGGACCGATGACGTGGGGGCAGTTCTTC.

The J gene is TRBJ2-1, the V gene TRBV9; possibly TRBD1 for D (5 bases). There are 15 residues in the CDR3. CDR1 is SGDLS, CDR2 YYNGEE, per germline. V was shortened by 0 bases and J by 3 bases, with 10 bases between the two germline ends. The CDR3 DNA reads TGTGCCAGCAGCGTAGAACAGGTTTACTACAATGAGCAGTTCTTC. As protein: CASSVEQVYYNEQFF.

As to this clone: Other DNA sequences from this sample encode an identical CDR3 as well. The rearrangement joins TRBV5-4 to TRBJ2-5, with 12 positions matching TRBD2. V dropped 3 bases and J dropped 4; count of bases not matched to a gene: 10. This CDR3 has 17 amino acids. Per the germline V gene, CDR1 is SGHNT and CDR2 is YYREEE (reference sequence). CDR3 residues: CASSSLAGGMGGETQYF. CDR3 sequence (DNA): TGTGCCAGCAGCTCCCTAGCGGGAGGGATGGGAGGAGAGACCCAGTACTTC.

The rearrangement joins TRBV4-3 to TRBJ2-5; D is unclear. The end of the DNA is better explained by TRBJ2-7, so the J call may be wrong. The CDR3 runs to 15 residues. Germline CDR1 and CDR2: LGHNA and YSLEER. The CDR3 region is CASSQDKAELYEQYF. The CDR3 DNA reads TGCGCCAGCAGCCAAGATAAAGCAGAACTCTACGAGCAGTACTTC.

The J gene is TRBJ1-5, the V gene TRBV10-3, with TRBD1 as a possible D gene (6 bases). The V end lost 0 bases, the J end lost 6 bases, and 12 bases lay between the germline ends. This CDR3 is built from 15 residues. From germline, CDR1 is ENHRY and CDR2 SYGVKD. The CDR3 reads CAISESRGGVQPQHF. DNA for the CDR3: TGTGCCATCAGTGAGTCGAGGGGGGGCGTTCAGCCCCAGCATTTT.

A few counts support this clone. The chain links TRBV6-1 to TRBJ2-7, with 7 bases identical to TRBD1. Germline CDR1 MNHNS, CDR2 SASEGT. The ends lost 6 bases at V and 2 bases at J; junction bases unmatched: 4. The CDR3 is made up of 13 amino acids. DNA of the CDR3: TGTGCCAGCAGGGCGACAGGGACCTACGAGCAGTACTTC. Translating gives CASRATGTYEQYF.

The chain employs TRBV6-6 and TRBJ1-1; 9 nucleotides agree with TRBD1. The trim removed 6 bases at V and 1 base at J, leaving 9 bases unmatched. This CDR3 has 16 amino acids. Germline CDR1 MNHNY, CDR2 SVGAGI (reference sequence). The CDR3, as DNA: TGTGCCAGCAGCCCGGGACAGGGTATAACGAACACTGAAGCTTTCTTT. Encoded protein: CASSPGQGITNTEAFF.

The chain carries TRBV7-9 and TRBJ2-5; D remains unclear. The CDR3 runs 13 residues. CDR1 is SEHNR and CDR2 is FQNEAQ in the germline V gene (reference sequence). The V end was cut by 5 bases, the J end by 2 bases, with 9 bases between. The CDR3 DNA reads TGTGCCAGCAGCGGCCCTTCTCAAGAGACCCAGTACTTC. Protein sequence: CASSGPSQETQYF.

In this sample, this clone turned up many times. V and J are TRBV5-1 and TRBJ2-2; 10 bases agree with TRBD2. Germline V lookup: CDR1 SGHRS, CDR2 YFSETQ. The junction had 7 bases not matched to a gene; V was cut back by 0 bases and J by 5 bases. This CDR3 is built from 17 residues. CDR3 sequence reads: CASSLAEIAGGTGELFF. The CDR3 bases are TGCGCCAGCAGCTTGGCCGAGATAGCGGGAGGAACCGGGGAGCTGTTTTTT.

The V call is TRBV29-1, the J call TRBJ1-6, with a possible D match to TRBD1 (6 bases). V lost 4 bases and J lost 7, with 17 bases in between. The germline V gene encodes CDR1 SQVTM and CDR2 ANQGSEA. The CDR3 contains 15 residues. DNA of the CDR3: TGCAGCGTTGCGGTGACAGGAGAAACAAATTCACCCCTCCACTTT. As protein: CSVAVTGETNSPLHF.